A single sample gave rise to the 10 T cell receptor beta chains below, sequenced in a study of cytomegalovirus exposure and HLA in healthy donors. The repertoire was sequenced with immunoSEQ multiplex PCR; TCRdb's copy has only in-frame clones and lacks some. There are 150,000 to 200,000 clones in the sample; around 85% occur only once, and around 2% lies in the top ten. The sample was PBMCs. The receptors were gathered from a man aged 25-45 years in good health and CMV-seropositive.

The chain carries TRBV27 and TRBJ2-3; D remains unclear. V lost 6 bases to trimming and J lost 2 bases, with 12 bases between them. The germline gives CDR1 MNHEY, CDR2 SMNVEV (reference sequence). This CDR3 has 14 amino acids. The DNA for the CDR3 is TGTGCCAGCAGACACCCGTATGTCACAGATACGCAGTATTTT. It encodes CASRHPYVTDTQYF.

This rearrangement joins TRBV19 to TRBJ2-7, with D unresolved. Trimming shortened V by 1 base and J by 4 bases, and 11 bases separated the two germline ends. Germline CDR1 reads LNHDA; CDR2 reads SQIVND (reference sequence). The CDR3 loop spans 14 amino acids. The CDR3 sequence: CASSIGLGDYEQYF. CDR3 DNA: TGTGCCAGTAGTATAGGTCTCGGAGATTACGAGCAGTACTTC.

The rearrangement links TRBV11-2 to TRBJ2-5, with 9 bases that match TRBD1. CDR3 length: 17 residues. Germline CDR1 reads SGHAT; CDR2 reads FQNNGV. Trimming took 1 base from V and 2 from J; bases not matched to a gene: 8. The CDR3 DNA reads TGTGCCAGCAGCTTAGCGATTGGGACAGGGTCACAAGAGACCCAGTACTTC. This encodes CASSLAIGTGSQETQYF.

V and J are TRBV5-1 and TRBJ1-3; the D is unclear. The CDR3 runs to 14 residues. Per germline, CDR1 SGHRS and CDR2 YFSETQ. V dropped 5 bases and J dropped 2 bases, with 11 bases sitting between them. CDR3 protein: CASRRGQAGNTIYF. Written as DNA, the CDR3 is TGCGCCAGCAGGCGTGGTCAGGCTGGAAACACCATATATTTT.

The V call is TRBV7-9, the J call TRBJ2-1, with D possibly matching TRBD2 (5 bases). The CDR3 totals 14 residues. Germline V CDR1 and CDR2: SEHNR, FQNEAQ (reference sequence). The V end lost 7 bases, the J end lost 3 bases, and 13 bases lay between the germline ends. The CDR3, as DNA: TGTGCCAGCAACTACGGGGAAAGCTACAATGAGCAGTTCTTC. This sequence encodes CASNYGESYNEQFF. The complete variable domain, with remaining parts taken from reference TRBV7-9 and TRBJ2-1, reads DTGVSQNPRHKITKRGQNVTFRCDPISEHNRLYWYRQTLGQGPEFLTYFQNEAQLEKSRLLSDRFSAERPKGSFSTLEIQRTEQGDSAMYLCASNYGESYNEQFFGPGTRLTVL.

The V and J genes are TRBV7-9 and TRBJ2-1; 7 bases fit TRBD2. With V trimmed by 5 bases and J by 14 bases, 9 bases remained unmatched. The germline V gene has CDR1 SEHNR and CDR2 FQNEAQ (reference sequence). The CDR3 consists of 12 residues. This chain's CDR3 is CASSPAGTMEFF. In DNA, the CDR3 is TGTGCCAGCAGCCCAGCCGGGACTATGGAGTTCTTC. The whole variable domain, filled in from reference TRBV7-9 and TRBJ2-1, reads DTGVSQNPRHKITKRGQNVTFRCDPISEHNRLYWYRQTLGQGPEFLTYFQNEAQLEKSRLLSDRFSAERPKGSFSTLEIQRTEQGDSAMYLCASSPAGTMEFFGPGTRLTVL.

The chain couples TRBV5-1 to TRBJ2-7; a possible D gene is TRBD1 (5 bases). V shed 4 bases and J shed 1 base, with 9 bases lying between them. The germline V gene encodes CDR1 SGHRS and CDR2 YFSETQ. The CDR3 consists of 13 residues. The CDR3 DNA reads as TGCGCCAGCAGCGCCGCAGGGTCCTACGAGCAGTACTTC. It translates to CASSAAGSYEQYF.

The chain has TRBV6-5 and TRBJ1-1, with a possible D match to TRBD1 (5 bases). The V end was cut by 7 bases, the J end by 6 bases, with 12 bases between. The CDR3 contains 12 residues. From germline, CDR1 is MNHEY and CDR2 SVGAGI. The CDR3 sequence: CASKGRAAEAFF. The CDR3 DNA follows: TGTGCCAGCAAGGGGAGGGCCGCTGAAGCTTTCTTT.

The chain uses TRBV2 and TRBJ1-2; TRBD1 matches at 10 bases. J was trimmed by 8 bases and V by 3 bases; bases with no gene match: 9. Germline loops: CDR1 SNHLY, CDR2 FYNNEI. This CDR3 comprises 15 residues. The CDR3 DNA sequence: TGTGCCAGCAGTGATTACCGGGACAGGGGTGGAGGCTACACCTTC. Its translation is CASSDYRDRGGGYTF.

The rearrangement joins TRBV7-6 to TRBJ1-1; D gene unclear. Germline CDR1 is SGHVS and CDR2 is FNYEAQ. The V end lost 0 bases, the J end lost 7 bases, and 21 bases lay between the germline ends. The CDR3 is 17 amino acids. The CDR3 DNA sequence: TGTGCCAGCAGCTTAGCGATGAGGATTCCGCTTTCGGGTGAAGCTTTCTTT. The encoded protein is CASSLAMRIPLSGEAFF. Drawing the rest from reference TRBV7-6 and TRBJ1-1, the complete variable domain is GAGVSQSPRYKVTKRGQDVALRCDPISGHVSLYWYRQALGQGPEFLTYFNYEAQQDKSGLPNDRFSAERPEGSISTLTIQRTEQRDSAMYRCASSLAMRIPLSGEAFFGQGTRLTVV.